This T cell receptor (beta chain) stems from a study of T cells expressing NK-cell markers. Study in general: Within the sequenced cohort of eight donors, seven exhibited HCMV seropositivity and one was seronegative. Study-level findings and limits: In four donors, dominant clonotypes made up about 25-60.1% of CD3+CD56-NKG2C+ cells. Roughly six of the donors carried dominant NKG2C+ clonotypes that took up roughly 1.0-8% of their CD8+ T cells.

The CDR3 runs to 15 residues. Looked up from germline, CDR1 is KGHSH and CDR2 is LQKENI. TCRdb reanalyzed the 5' RACE reads and collapses them to one entry per CDR3 protein, without DNA. The sample totals 550,000 or so distinct CDR3 sequences; its top ten clones hold roughly 3.5%. To note about this clonotype: Its antigen is not known.

The sample taken for sequencing was blood T cells: a sorted CD56 or NKG2C T cell subset, CD4+ or CD8+ T cells, or bulk PBMC T cells (not recorded which). The chain has TRBV18 and TRBJ1-4; TCRdb indicates TRBD1, and absent DNA this call remains unverified. The sequence derives from a man between 18 and 35 years old in good health. CDR3: CASSSSQGMDEKLFF.